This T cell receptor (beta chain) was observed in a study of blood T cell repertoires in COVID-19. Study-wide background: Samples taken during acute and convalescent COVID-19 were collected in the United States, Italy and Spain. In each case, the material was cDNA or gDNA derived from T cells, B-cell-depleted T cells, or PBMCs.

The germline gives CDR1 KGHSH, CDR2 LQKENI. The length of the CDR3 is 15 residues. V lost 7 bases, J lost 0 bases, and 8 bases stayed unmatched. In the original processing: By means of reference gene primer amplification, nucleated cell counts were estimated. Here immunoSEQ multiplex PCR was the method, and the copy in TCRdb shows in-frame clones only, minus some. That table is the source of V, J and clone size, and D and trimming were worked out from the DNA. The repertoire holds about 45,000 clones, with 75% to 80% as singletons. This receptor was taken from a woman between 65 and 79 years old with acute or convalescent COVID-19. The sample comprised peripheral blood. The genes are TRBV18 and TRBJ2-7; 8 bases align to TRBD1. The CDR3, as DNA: TGTGCCAGCTTAAGTGGGGACAGGAGCTCCTACGAGCAGTACTTC. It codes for CASLSGDRSSYEQYF.